The rows below give T cell receptor beta chains drawn from one sample of a study of cytomegalovirus exposure and HLA in healthy donors. Here immunoSEQ multiplex PCR was the method, and the copy in TCRdb shows in-frame clones only, minus some. This sample has about 160,000 clones, with around 80% found just once. The source material was PBMCs. All receptors come from a man aged 35 to 55 in good health and CMV-seronegative. CDR3s include the opening cysteine and the closing phenylalanine or tryptophan.

TRBJ1-2	TRBV6-5	CASSSTGTPGGYTF
TRBJ1-5	TRBV6-1	CASSDLARGPQHF
TRBJ2-7	TRBV11-2	CASSSRSPGQGAYEQYF
TRBJ2-2	TRBV9	CASSASLTGELFF
TRBJ2-2	TRBV9	CASCAGLNTGELFF
TRBJ2-1	TRBV7-6	CASSSGLVRYNEQFF
TRBJ2-3	TRBV27	CASSLRLAGGTDTQYF
TRBJ2-5	TRBV5-4	CASSLFIRETQYF
TRBJ1-1	TRBV10-3	CAISEYTPGDLNTEAFF
TRBJ1-6	TRBV27	CASSLSVGSPLHF
TRBJ2-4	TRBV5-3	CARSPKTELAKNIQYF
TRBJ2-1	TRBV2	CASSELQGAKNEQFF
TRBJ2-6	TRBV4-1	CASSQVLDRGRSGANVLTF
TRBJ2-5	TRBV30	CAWSGDFQETQYF
TRBJ1-5	TRBV25-1	CASSEQSGGQPQHF
TRBJ1-5	TRBV7-2	CASSLERGWQPQHF
TRBJ2-1	TRBV7-3	CASSIMGLAGDNEQFF
TRBJ2-3	TRBV14	CASSHGLASSTDTQYF
TRBJ1-1	TRBV5-4	CASSLSPSGGGPEHTEAFF
TRBJ2-4	TRBV27	CASSLQGAKNSQYF
TRBJ1-4	TRBV27	CASSSRRQLSLNEKLFF
TRBJ2-3	TRBV29-1	CSVSPGGRDTQYF
TRBJ2-3	TRBV5-6	CASSLDVRRTGGTDTQYF
TRBJ2-7	TRBV25-1	CASSEFGTSGRDEQYF
TRBJ2-6	TRBV5-4	CASSPRESGANVLTF
TRBJ2-2	TRBV2	CASRVTTGVLRFGELFF
TRBJ2-3	TRBV19	CASSGGTGADTQYF
TRBJ2-1	TRBV6-5	CASRTYGLAGEQFF
TRBJ1-1	TRBV10-3	CAIKGDREAEAFF
TRBJ1-5	TRBV27	CASRRTGAGGNQPQHF
TRBJ2-1	TRBV11-2	CASSSAGDLNEQFF
TRBJ2-6	TRBV6-1	CASSANSGANVLTF
TRBJ1-5	TRBV19	CASIGEGSNQPQHF
TRBJ2-1	TRBV5-6	CASSFLGLAGDGDEQFF
TRBJ1-5	TRBV2	CASRADRGGNQPQHF
TRBJ2-3	TRBV27	CASSFGIADTDTQYF
TRBJ2-4	TRBV7-9	CASSLTGDPFKNIQYF
TRBJ1-3	TRBV7-9	CASTLGQGLSRGNTIYF
TRBJ2-5	TRBV11-2	CASSFAGKGATQYF
TRBJ2-7	TRBV10-3	CAISATGNEQYF
TRBJ1-5	TRBV19	CASSPGTAYSNQPQHF
TRBJ1-4	TRBV5-1	CASSLAGGEKLFF
TRBJ2-1	TRBV4-1	CASSQVLTIYNEQFF
TRBJ2-4	TRBV15	CATSGGREGTKNIQYF
TRBJ2-7	TRBV30	CAWSVKQGIWYEQYF
TRBJ2-5	TRBV29-1	CSVGMTRGRETQYF
TRBJ2-6	TRBV5-1	CASSFGKRNSGANVLTF
TRBJ2-3	TRBV27	CASSWGLGQLINTQYF
TRBJ2-2	TRBV18	CASSPLAGGSGELFF
TRBJ1-2	TRBV11-2	CASSFGGNYGYTF
TRBJ2-2	TRBV19	CASSPREVTGELFF
TRBJ2-1	TRBV9	CASSVEAASGRNEQFF